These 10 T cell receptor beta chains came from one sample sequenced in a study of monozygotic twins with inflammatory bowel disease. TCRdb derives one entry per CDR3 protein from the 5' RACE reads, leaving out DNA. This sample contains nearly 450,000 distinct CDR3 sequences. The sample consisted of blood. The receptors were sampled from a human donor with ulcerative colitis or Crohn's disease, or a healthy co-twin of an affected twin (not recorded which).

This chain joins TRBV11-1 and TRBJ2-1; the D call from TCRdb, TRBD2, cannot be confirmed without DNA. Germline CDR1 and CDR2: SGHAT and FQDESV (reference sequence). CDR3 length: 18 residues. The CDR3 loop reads CASSFTSGDTRSYNEQFF. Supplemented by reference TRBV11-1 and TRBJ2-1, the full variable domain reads EAEVAQSPRYKITEKSQAVAFWCDPISGHATLYWYRQILGQGPELLVQFQDESVVDDSQLPKDRFSAERLKGVDSTLKIQPAELGDSAMYLCASSFTSGDTRSYNEQFFGPGTRLTVL.

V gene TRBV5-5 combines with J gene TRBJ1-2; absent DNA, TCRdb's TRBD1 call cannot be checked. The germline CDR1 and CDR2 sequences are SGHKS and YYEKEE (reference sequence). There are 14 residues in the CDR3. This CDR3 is CASSPTGGANGYTF.

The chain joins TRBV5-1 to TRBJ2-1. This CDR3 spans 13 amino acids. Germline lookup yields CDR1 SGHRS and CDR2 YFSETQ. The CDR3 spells CASSLNLYNEQFF.

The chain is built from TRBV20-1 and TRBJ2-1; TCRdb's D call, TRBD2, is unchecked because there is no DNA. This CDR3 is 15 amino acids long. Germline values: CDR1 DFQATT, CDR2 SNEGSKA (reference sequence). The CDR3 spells CSALGPGLAGHEQFF.

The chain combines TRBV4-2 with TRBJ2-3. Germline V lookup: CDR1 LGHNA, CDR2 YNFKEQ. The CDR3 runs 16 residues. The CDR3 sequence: CASSQDWGASTDTQYF.

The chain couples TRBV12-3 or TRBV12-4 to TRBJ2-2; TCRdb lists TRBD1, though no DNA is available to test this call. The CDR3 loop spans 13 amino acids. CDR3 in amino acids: CASSRTGTQAMFF.

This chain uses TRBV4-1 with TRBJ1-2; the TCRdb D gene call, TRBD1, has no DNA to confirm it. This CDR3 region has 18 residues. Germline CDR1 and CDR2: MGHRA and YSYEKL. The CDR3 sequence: CASSQEPPWGPLNYGYTF.

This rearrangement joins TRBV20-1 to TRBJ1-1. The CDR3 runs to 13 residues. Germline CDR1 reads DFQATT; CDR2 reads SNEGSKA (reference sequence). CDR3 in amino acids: CSARDREDTEAFF.

The chain's CDR3 is CASSLLGDYTF. This chain uses TRBV6-5 with TRBJ1-2. This CDR3 has 11 residues. In germline, CDR1 is MNHEY, CDR2 SVGAGI.

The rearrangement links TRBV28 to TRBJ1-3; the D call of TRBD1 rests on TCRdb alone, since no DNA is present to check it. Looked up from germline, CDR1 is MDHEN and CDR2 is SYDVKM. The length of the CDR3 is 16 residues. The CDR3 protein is CASSLVGTGTGNTIYF.